Presented here are 32 T cell receptor beta chains from one specimen sequenced in a study of blood T cell repertoires in COVID-19 (dated by TCRdb to 2019 to 2021). The library was produced with the immunoSEQ multiplex PCR assay. TCRdb limited this immuneACCESS table to in-frame rearrangements with V and J called. A share of clones is missing; checked studies link under half to unresolved V genes, and the rest is unexplained. In all, the sample holds around 140,000 clones, and around four fifths of those were seen once. The ten largest clones take up 2% to 2.5% of the sample. The sequenced material came from PBMCs or T cells enriched from blood (not recorded which). These receptors were obtained from a man aged 40-50 years with acute COVID-19.

The gene calls are TRBV19 and TRBJ1-2, with unresolved D. Deletions cut 5 bases from V and 4 bases from J, with 14 bases between. The germline V gene encodes CDR1 LNHDA and CDR2 SQIVND (reference sequence). CDR3 length: 14 amino acids. The DNA for the CDR3 is TGTGCCAGTAGTCCCCAGGAAGGATCCTATGGCTACACCTTC. Its translation: CASSPQEGSYGYTF.

V usage is TRBV6-5 and J usage is TRBJ1-2; tentatively, D is TRBD1 (6 bases). This CDR3 region has 13 residues. The V gene lost 6 bases and the J gene lost 4 bases, with 12 bases spanning the gap. Germline loops: CDR1 MNHEY, CDR2 SVGAGI. The CDR3 reads CASRKGELYGYTF. In DNA form, the CDR3 reads TGTGCCAGCAGAAAGGGGGAACTCTATGGCTACACCTTC.

The count of this clone is one. V usage is TRBV5-8 and J usage is TRBJ1-3, with TRBD1 matching over 8 bases. V was pared by 1 base and J by 9 bases, with 6 bases of the junction left unmatched. This CDR3 comprises 14 residues. Per the germline V gene, CDR1 is SGHTS and CDR2 is YDEGEE. CDR3 sequence (DNA): TGTGCCAGCAGCTTGTTGGACAGGGATGGCACCATATATTTT. Translated, it gives CASSLLDRDGTIYF.

The table lists this clone with a count of one. Germline and junction disagree at one end, which may indicate a read error. V is TRBV19 and J is TRBJ1-1; 7 nucleotides match TRBD1. The germline V gene encodes CDR1 LNHDA and CDR2 SQIVND (reference sequence). The CDR3 contains 13 residues. CDR3 sequence reads: CFSQQGWGTEAFF. CDR3 sequence (DNA): TGCTTTTCCCAACAGGGGTGGGGCACTGAAGCTTTCTTT.

This sequence joins TRBV5-5 and TRBJ1-2; D unclear. Between the trimmed V and J ends, which lost 0 bases and 0 bases, there was a span of 3 bases. Germline-derived CDR1 and CDR2 are SGHKS and YYEKEE (reference sequence). The CDR3 totals 13 residues. CDR3: CASSLGANYGYTF. DNA of the CDR3: TGTGCCAGCAGCTTGGGAGCTAACTATGGCTACACCTTC.

The CDR3 loop reads CASSPGLAGVYNEQFF. DNA for the CDR3: TGCGCCAGCAGCCCGGGACTAGCGGGGGTGTACAATGAGCAGTTCTTC. V is TRBV5-1 and J is TRBJ2-1; 14 bases align to TRBD2. V was clipped by 4 bases and J by 4 bases; unmatched bases: 4. CDR1 and CDR2 from the germline V gene are SGHRS and YFSETQ. This CDR3 region has 16 residues.

This rearrangement joins TRBV19 to TRBJ1-5, with 7 bases lining up with TRBD1. Per germline, CDR1 LNHDA and CDR2 SQIVND (reference sequence). V shed 7 bases and J 3 bases; nucleotides not matched to a gene: 12. This CDR3 has 16 residues. Here the CDR3 DNA reads TGTGCCAGTAAGGGGACGACAGGGTATAACAATCAGCCCCAGCATTTT. Protein product: CASKGTTGYNNQPQHF.

V gene TRBV27 combines with J gene TRBJ1-4; D call uncertain. The CDR3 has 14 residues. The V and J ends lost 6 bases and 6 bases respectively, with 14 bases between them. CDR1 MNHEY and CDR2 SMNVEV come from the germline V gene (reference sequence). The CDR3 here is CASRSDTQDEKLFF. The CDR3 nucleotides read TGTGCCAGCAGATCCGACACGCAAGATGAAAAACTGTTTTTT.

Only one count was recorded for this clone. This chain connects TRBV11-2 to TRBJ2-2, with D perhaps TRBD2 (5 bases). Trimming removed 0 bases at V and 0 bases at J, with 5 bases between. Germline values: CDR1 SGHAT, CDR2 FQNNGV. CDR3 length equals 15 residues. The chain's CDR3 is CASSLERANTGELFF. The CDR3, as DNA: TGTGCCAGCAGCTTAGAGCGGGCGAACACCGGGGAGCTGTTTTTT.

The gene calls are TRBV18 and TRBJ2-5, with 12 bases identical to TRBD2. CDR3 size: 15 residues. Trimming removed 6 bases from V and 5 bases from J; junction bases left unmatched: 7. Germline CDR1 reads KGHSH; CDR2 reads LQKENI. The CDR3 DNA sequence: TGTGCCAGCTCGCCTAAAGGACTAGCGGGGGAGACCCAGTACTTC. This encodes CASSPKGLAGETQYF.

J is TRBJ1-5 and V is TRBV6-5; D might be TRBD1 (5 bases). V was shortened by 0 bases and J by 5 bases, with 8 bases between the two germline ends. CDR1 is MNHEY and CDR2 is SVGAGI in the germline V gene. The CDR3 covers 14 residues. In DNA form, the CDR3 reads TGTGCCAGCAGTTACTCTGCAGGGTATCAGCCCCAGCATTTT. Its protein product is CASSYSAGYQPQHF.

The chain is built from TRBV10-2 and TRBJ2-3; the match to TRBD2 covers 8 bases. Trimming at V came to 7 bases and at J to 1 base, leaving 7 bases not matched to a gene. The CDR3 runs to 15 residues. Per the germline V gene, CDR1 is WSHSY and CDR2 is SAAADI. The CDR3: CASTIAGWGTDTQYF. In DNA form, the CDR3 reads TGCGCCAGCACTATAGCGGGGTGGGGCACAGATACGCAGTATTTT.

Points on this clone: This sample includes further DNA sequences coding for the same CDR3. The J gene is TRBJ1-5, the V gene TRBV30; TRBD1 matches at 8 bases. Germline CDR1 reads GTSNPN; CDR2 reads SVGIG (reference sequence). Losses at the gene ends were 0 bases for V and 7 bases for J; bases not matched to a gene: 2. The CDR3 runs 13 residues. The CDR3 DNA follows: TGTGCCTGGAGTGTACAGGGGGACCAGCCCCAGCATTTT. This encodes CAWSVQGDQPQHF. Drawing the rest from reference TRBV30 and TRBJ1-5, the complete variable domain is SQTIHQWPATLVQPVGSPLSLECTVEGTSNPNLYWYRQAAGRGLQLLFYSVGIGQISSEVPQNLSASRPQDRQFILSSKKLLLSDSGFYLCAWSVQGDQPQHFGDGTRLSIL.

This clone occurred once. V usage is TRBV10-1 and J usage is TRBJ1-1, with D perhaps matching TRBD1 (5 bases). CDR3 length: 15 residues. Per germline, CDR1 WNHNN and CDR2 SYGVQD (reference sequence). Trimming took off 0 bases at V and 1 base at J, with 9 bases between the two ends. Written as DNA, the CDR3 is TGCGCCAGCAGTGAGTCAGGGGAACGGAACACTGAAGCTTTCTTT. Translated: CASSESGERNTEAFF.

This chain links TRBV19 with TRBJ1-3; D not certain. V gave up 8 bases and J gave up 2 bases, with 13 bases separating them. CDR1 and CDR2 from the germline V gene are LNHDA and SQIVND (reference sequence). The CDR3 sequence is 14 residues long. This chain's CDR3 is CASARRGTGNTIYF. In nucleotides, the CDR3 is TGTGCCAGTGCGCGACGGGGAACTGGAAACACCATATATTTT. Combining the CDR3 with reference TRBV19 and TRBJ1-3 gives the whole variable domain DGGITQSPKYLFRKEGQNVTLSCEQNLNHDAMYWYRQDPGQGLRLIYYSQIVNDFQKGDIAEGYSVSREKKESFPLTVTSAQKNPTAFYLCASARRGTGNTIYFGEGSWLTVV.

V is TRBV27 and J is TRBJ2-1; maybe TRBD2 (6 bases). The CDR3 contains 14 residues. V shed 2 bases and J shed 5 bases, with 10 bases lying between them. Germline CDR1 MNHEY, CDR2 SMNVEV (reference sequence). The CDR3 reads CASSLTRLDNEQFF. The DNA for the CDR3 is TGTGCCAGCAGTTTAACCCGACTAGACAATGAGCAGTTCTTC.

This sequence joins TRBV6-2 or TRBV6-3 and TRBJ2-2; 7 positions agree with TRBD1. There are 18 residues in the CDR3. Per germline, CDR1 MNHEY and CDR2 SVGEGT. The J segment lost 3 bases and the V segment lost 2 bases, leaving 12 bases of the junction unmatched. DNA for the CDR3: TGTGCCAGCAGTTACGGTACTCCGGGACAGATACACACCGGGGAGCTGTTTTTT. Amino acids: CASSYGTPGQIHTGELFF.

The genes are TRBV6-4 and TRBJ2-1; D is uncertain. V lost 8 bases and J lost 6, with 14 bases in between. Germline V gene lookup returns CDR1 MRHNA and CDR2 SNTAGT. The CDR3 sequence is 13 residues long. In DNA form, the CDR3 reads TGTGCCAGCCGAAATGACTGGTCCAATGAGCAGTTCTTC. This codes for CASRNDWSNEQFF.

The chain links TRBV7-8 to TRBJ1-3; the D is unclear. The CDR3 has 14 amino acids. CDR1 and CDR2 (germline): SGHVS, FQNEAQ. V gave up 5 bases and J gave up 0 bases, with 8 bases separating them. The CDR3 here is CASSLQASGNTIYF. CDR3 in DNA: TGTGCCAGCAGCCTTCAAGCCTCTGGAAACACCATATATTTT.

This rearrangement joins TRBV2 to TRBJ1-1; TRBD1 is a possible D gene (5 bases). CDR3 length: 13 residues. Germline CDR1 is SNHLY and CDR2 is FYNNEI. With 3 bases removed from V and 2 bases from J, the gap between germline ends came to 7 bases. The CDR3 DNA sequence: TGTGCCAGCAGTGATCAGGGCAACACTGAAGCTTTCTTT. Encoded protein: CASSDQGNTEAFF.

The rearrangement links TRBV12-3 or TRBV12-4 to TRBJ1-5, with D tentatively TRBD1 (5 bases). The V gene lost 6 bases and the J gene lost 5 bases, with 11 bases spanning the gap. This CDR3 comprises 13 residues. The CDR3 sequence is CASRAGNDQPQHF. The CDR3 DNA reads TGTGCCAGCAGGGCAGGGAATGATCAGCCCCAGCATTTT.

This chain joins TRBV5-5 and TRBJ2-7, with no clear D. The CDR3 consists of 14 residues. Trimming cost V 4 bases and J 5 bases, with 16 bases left between them. Germline V gives CDR1 SGHKS, CDR2 YYEKEE (reference sequence). CDR3: CASSSFETLNEQYF. As DNA, the CDR3 is TGTGCCAGCAGCAGCTTTGAAACCCTCAACGAGCAGTACTTC.

The chain recombines TRBV28 with TRBJ2-3; D uncertain. Germline values: CDR1 MDHEN, CDR2 SYDVKM. The V and J ends lost 5 bases and 10 bases respectively, with 19 bases between them. This CDR3 has 14 residues. The CDR3 bases are TGTGCCAGCAGTCCCCCCGAGCTGCTACAGTCGCAGTATTTT. The encoded protein is CASSPPELLQSQYF.

This sequence joins TRBV18 and TRBJ2-1, with 8 bases identical to TRBD2. This CDR3 comprises 11 residues. Trimming took 8 bases from V and 7 from J; bases not matched to a gene: 1. Germline CDR1 and CDR2: KGHSH and LQKENI. In DNA, the CDR3 is TGTGCCAGCCCTAGCGGGAATGAGCAGTTCTTC. Residues: CASPSGNEQFF.

Concerning this clone itself: Different DNA sequences within this sample yield the same CDR3. This rearrangement joins TRBV7-3 to TRBJ2-1; 10 bases map to TRBD2. In germline, CDR1 is SGHTA, CDR2 FQGTGA. After removal of 5 bases from V and 6 bases from J, the junction contained 7 bases not matched to a gene. The CDR3 runs 15 residues. The CDR3: CASSLPTSGSNEQFF. Here the CDR3 DNA reads TGTGCCAGCAGCCTACCGACTAGCGGGTCCAATGAGCAGTTCTTC.

V usage is TRBV28 and J usage is TRBJ1-3; a possible D gene is TRBD1 (6 bases). The V end was cut by 7 bases, the J end by 4 bases, with 17 bases between. Germline V gene sequence: CDR1 MDHEN, CDR2 SYDVKM. The CDR3 runs to 15 residues. The CDR3 DNA reads TGTGCCAGCAACGTTGGGGGCAGCGTCGGAAACACCATATATTTT. Protein sequence: CASNVGGSVGNTIYF.

There are a few counts of this clone. A read error may produce the germline difference seen at one junction end. This chain uses TRBV30 with TRBJ1-2; 7 bases are shared with TRBD1. Germline V lookup: CDR1 GTSNPN, CDR2 SVGIG (reference sequence). This CDR3 region has 11 residues. The CDR3 loop reads CAWSDDRDRRF. The CDR3, as DNA: TGTGCCTGGAGCGACGACCGGGACAGACGCTTC.

This chain connects TRBV18 to TRBJ2-1, with unresolved D. The germline V gene encodes CDR1 KGHSH and CDR2 LQKENI. Trimming removed 0 bases from V and 5 bases from J, with 8 bases in between. The CDR3 has 14 residues. CDR3 coding DNA: TGTGCCAGCTCACCACCCAGCGTCCACAATGAGCAGTTCTTC. This encodes CASSPPSVHNEQFF.

This clone showed up just a few times. The CDR3 bases are TGTGCCAGCAGTTACTCGGCAGGCAGCCCCTACGAGCAGTACTTC. It yields the protein CASSYSAGSPYEQYF. The rearrangement links TRBV6-5 to TRBJ2-7; D remains unclear. The germline V gene has CDR1 MNHEY and CDR2 SVGAGI. The CDR3 is made up of 15 amino acids. Trimming shortened V by 0 bases and J by 2 bases, and 11 bases separated the two germline ends.

V usage is TRBV7-9 and J usage is TRBJ1-2; no clear D gene. Germline V gene sequence: CDR1 SEHNR, CDR2 FQNEAQ (reference sequence). The CDR3 has 13 amino acids. The V and J ends lost 1 base and 4 bases respectively, with 7 bases between them. The CDR3 coding sequence is TGTGCCAGCAGCTTAGTACTAGCCTATGGCTACACCTTC. Protein product: CASSLVLAYGYTF.

The genes are TRBV30 and TRBJ1-4, with a weak D call TRBD1 (5 bases). The V gene's germline CDR1 is GTSNPN and CDR2 SVGIG (reference sequence). V dropped 1 base and J dropped 8 bases, with 11 bases sitting between them. This CDR3 has 13 residues. CDR3 sequence: CAWSEGTGEKLFF. In DNA form, the CDR3 reads TGTGCCTGGAGTGAGGGGACTGGGGAAAAACTGTTTTTT. The full variable domain, rest sourced from reference TRBV30 and TRBJ1-4, is SQTIHQWPATLVQPVGSPLSLECTVEGTSNPNLYWYRQAAGRGLQLLFYSVGIGQISSEVPQNLSASRPQDRQFILSSKKLLLSDSGFYLCAWSEGTGEKLFFGSGTQLSVL.

This clone was picked up a small number of times. The chain has TRBV29-1 and TRBJ2-5; 12 nucleotides line up with TRBD2. With 2 bases clipped from V and 5 bases from J, the junction kept 9 bases outside the gene matches. Germline V gene lookup returns CDR1 SQVTM and CDR2 ANQGSEA. The CDR3 loop spans 16 amino acids. CDR3 loop: CSVENLAGGFWETQYF. The CDR3 DNA sequence: TGCAGCGTTGAAAACCTAGCGGGAGGGTTCTGGGAGACCCAGTACTTC.